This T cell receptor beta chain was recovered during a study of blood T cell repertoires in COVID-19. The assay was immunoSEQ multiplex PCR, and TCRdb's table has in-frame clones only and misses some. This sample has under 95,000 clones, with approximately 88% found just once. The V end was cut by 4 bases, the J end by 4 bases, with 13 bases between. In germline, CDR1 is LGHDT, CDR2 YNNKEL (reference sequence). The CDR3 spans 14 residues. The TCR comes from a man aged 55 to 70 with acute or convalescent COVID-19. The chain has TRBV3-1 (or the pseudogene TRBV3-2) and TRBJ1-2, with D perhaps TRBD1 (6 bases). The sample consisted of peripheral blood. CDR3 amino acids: CASSPRTAVYGYTF. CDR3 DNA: TGTGCCAGCAGCCCAAGGACAGCCGTCTATGGCTACACCTTC.